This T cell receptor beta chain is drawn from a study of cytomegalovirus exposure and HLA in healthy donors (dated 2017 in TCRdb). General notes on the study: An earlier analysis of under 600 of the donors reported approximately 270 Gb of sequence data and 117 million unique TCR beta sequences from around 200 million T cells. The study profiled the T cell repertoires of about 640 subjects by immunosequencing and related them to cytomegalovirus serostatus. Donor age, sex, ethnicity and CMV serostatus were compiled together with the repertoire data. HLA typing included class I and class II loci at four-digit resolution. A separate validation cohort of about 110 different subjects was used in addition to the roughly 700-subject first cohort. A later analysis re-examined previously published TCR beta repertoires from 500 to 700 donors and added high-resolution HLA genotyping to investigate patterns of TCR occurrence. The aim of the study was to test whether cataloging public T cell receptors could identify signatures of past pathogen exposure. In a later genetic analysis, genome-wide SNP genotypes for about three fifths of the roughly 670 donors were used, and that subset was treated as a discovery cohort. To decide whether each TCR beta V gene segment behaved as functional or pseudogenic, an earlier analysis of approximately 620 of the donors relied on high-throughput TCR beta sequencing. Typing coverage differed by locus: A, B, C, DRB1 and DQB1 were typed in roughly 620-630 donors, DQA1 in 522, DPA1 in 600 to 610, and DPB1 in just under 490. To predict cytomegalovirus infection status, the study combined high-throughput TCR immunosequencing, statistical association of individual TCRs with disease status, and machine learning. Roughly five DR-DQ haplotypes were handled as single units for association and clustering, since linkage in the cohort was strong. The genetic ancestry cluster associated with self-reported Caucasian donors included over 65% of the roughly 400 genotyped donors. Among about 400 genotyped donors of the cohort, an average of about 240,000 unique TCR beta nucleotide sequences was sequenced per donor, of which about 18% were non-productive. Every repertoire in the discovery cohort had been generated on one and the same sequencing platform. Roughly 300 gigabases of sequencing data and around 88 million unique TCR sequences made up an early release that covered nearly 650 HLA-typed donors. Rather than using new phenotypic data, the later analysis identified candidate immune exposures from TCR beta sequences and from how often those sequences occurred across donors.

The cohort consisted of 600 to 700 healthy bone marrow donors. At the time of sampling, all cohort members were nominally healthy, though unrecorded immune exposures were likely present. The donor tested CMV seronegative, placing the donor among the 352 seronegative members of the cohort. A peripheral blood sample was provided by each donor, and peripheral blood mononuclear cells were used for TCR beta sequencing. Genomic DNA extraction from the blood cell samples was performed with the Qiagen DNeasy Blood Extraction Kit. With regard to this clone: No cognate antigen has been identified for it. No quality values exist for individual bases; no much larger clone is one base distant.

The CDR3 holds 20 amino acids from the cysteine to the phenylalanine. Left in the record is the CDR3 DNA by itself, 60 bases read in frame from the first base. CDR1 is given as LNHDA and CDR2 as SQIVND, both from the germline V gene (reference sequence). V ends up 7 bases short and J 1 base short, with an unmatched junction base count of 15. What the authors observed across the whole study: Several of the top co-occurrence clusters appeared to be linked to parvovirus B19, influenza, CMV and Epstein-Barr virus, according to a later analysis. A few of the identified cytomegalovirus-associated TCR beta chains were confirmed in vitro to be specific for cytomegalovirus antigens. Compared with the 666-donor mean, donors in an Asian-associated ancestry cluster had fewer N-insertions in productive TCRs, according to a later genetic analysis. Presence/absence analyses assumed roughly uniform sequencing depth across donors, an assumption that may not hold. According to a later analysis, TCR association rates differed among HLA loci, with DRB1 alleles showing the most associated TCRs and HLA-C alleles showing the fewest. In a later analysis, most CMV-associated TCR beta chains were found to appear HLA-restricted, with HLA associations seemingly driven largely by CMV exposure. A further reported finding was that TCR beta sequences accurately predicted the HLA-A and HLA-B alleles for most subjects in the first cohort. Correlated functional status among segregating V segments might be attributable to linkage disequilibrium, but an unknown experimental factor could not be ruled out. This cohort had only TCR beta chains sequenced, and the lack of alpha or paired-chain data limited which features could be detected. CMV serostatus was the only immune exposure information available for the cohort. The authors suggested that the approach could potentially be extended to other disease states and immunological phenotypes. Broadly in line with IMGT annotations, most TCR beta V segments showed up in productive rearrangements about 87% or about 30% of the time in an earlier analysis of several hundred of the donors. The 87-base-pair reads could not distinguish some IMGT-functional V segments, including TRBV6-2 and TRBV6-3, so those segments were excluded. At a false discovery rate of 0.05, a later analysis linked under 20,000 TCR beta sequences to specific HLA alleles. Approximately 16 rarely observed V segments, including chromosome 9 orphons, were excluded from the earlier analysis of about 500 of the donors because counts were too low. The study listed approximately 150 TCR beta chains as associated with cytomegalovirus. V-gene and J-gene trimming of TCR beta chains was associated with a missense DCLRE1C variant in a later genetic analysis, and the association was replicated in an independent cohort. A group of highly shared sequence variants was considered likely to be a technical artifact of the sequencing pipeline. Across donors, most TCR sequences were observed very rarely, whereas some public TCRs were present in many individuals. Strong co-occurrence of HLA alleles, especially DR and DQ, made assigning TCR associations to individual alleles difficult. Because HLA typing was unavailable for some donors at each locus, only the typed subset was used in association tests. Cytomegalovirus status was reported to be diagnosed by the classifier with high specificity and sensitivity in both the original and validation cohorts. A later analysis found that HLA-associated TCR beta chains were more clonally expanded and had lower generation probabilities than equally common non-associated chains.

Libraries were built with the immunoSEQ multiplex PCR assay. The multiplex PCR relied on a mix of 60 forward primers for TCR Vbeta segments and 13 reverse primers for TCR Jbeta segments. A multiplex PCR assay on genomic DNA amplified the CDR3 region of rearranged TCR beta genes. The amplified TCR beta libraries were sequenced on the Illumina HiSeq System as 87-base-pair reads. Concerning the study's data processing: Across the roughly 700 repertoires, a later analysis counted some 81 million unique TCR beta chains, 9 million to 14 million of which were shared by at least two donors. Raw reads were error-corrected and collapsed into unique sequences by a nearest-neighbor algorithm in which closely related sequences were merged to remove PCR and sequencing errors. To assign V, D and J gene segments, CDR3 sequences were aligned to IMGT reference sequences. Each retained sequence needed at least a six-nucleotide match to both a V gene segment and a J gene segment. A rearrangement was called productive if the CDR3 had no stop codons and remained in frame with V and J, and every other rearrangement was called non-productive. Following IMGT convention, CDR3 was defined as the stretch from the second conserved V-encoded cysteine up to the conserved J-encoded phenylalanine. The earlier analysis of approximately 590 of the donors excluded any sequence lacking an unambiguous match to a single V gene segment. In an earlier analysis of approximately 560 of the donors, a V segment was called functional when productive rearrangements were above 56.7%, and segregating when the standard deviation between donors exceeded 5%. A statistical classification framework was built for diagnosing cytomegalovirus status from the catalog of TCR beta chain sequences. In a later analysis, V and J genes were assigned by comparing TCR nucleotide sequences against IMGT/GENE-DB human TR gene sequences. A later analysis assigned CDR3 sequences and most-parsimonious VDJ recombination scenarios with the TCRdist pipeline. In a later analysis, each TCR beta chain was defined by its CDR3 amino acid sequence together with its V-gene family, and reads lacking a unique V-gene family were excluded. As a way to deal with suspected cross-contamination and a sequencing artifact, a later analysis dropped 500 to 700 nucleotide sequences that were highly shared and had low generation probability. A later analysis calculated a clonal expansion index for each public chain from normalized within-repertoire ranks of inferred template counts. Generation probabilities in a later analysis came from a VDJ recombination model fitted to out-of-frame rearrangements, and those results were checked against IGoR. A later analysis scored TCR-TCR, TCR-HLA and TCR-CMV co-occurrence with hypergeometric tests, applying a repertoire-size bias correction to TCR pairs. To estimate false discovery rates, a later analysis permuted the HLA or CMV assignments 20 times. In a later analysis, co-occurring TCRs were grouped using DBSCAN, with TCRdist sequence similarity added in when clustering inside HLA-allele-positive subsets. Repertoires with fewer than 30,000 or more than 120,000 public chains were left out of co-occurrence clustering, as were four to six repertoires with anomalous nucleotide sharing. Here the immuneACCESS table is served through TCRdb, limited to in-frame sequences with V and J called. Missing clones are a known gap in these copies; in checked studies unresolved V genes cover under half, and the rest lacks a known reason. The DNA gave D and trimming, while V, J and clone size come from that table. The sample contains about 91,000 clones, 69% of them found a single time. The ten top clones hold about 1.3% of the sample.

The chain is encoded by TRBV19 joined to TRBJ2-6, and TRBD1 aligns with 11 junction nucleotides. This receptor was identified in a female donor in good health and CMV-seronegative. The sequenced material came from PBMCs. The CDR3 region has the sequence CASIGLGTGGRISGANVLTF. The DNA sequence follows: TGTGCCAGTATAGGATTGGGGACAGGGGGTAGAATTTCTGGGGCCAACGTCCTGACTTTC. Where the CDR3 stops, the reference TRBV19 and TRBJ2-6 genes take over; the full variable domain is DGGITQSPKYLFRKEGQNVTLSCEQNLNHDAMYWYRQDPGQGLRLIYYSQIVNDFQKGDIAEGYSVSREKKESFPLTVTSAQKNPTAFYLCASIGLGTGGRISGANVLTFGAGSRLTVL.